The 21 T cell receptor beta chains below all came from one sample that was sequenced in a study of T-cell memory formation after mild COVID-19. TCRdb re-called the 5' RACE reads through MiXCR, storing one row per CDR3 protein. The data show a few hundred thousand distinct CDR3 sequences, approximately 9% seen once. Sequencing was done on a sample of PBMCs or a T cell subset sorted from them (not recorded which). These receptors were taken from a man between 18 and 35 years old who had mild COVID-19 (a few samples of this study predate the infection). Cell type and time point are not known.

The J gene is TRBJ1-2, the V gene TRBV7-8, with D possibly being TRBD1 (5 bases). CDR1 is SGHVS, CDR2 FQNEAQ, per germline. The CDR3 is 15 amino acids. Trimming shortened V by 5 bases and J by 8 bases, and 21 bases separated the two germline ends. The CDR3 loop reads CASSPRREGPKGYTF. In DNA form, the CDR3 reads TGTGCCAGCAGCCCGCGAAGGGAGGGGCCTAAAGGCTACACCTTC.

The chain is built from TRBV5-6 and TRBJ2-7; 12 bases are shared with TRBD1. The ends lost 5 bases at V and 6 bases at J; junction bases unmatched: 6. The length of the CDR3 is 14 residues. The germline V gene has CDR1 SGHDT and CDR2 YYEEEE. For the CDR3, the DNA is TGTGCCAGCAGACCCGGGACAGGGGGCCGCGAGCAGTACGTC. It codes for CASRPGTGGREQYV.

The chain links TRBV28 to TRBJ2-3, with 8 bases lining up with TRBD1. The germline CDR1 and CDR2 sequences are MDHEN and SYDVKM. This CDR3 contains 18 residues. J lost 4 bases, V lost 4 bases, and 16 bases had no gene match. CDR3 sequence: CASSSARGRKGPADTQYF. CDR3 bases: TGTGCCAGCAGTTCGGCCAGGGGGCGCAAGGGTCCGGCAGATACGCAGTATTTT.

The rearrangement uses TRBV5-1 and TRBJ1-2; D is unresolved. Trimming took 2 bases from V and 5 from J, leaving 19 bases between them. The germline CDR1 and CDR2 sequences are SGHRS and YFSETQ. The CDR3 loop spans 16 amino acids. The CDR3 nucleotides read TGCGCCAGCAGCTTCACGTGGCGCCTCGATCTTTATGGCTACACCTTC. Its translation is CASSFTWRLDLYGYTF. The full variable domain, its missing parts supplied by reference TRBV5-1 and TRBJ1-2, is KAGVTQTPRYLIKTRGQQVTLSCSPISGHRSVSWYQQTPGQGLQFLFEYFSETQRNKGNFPGRFSGRQFSNSRSEMNVSTLELGDSALYLCASSFTWRLDLYGYTFGSGTRLTVV.

The CDR3 loop reads CASSQNPTESTGELFF. Written as DNA, the CDR3 is TGTGCCAGCAGCCAAAACCCGACAGAGAGCACCGGGGAGCTGTTTTTT. J is TRBJ2-2 and V is TRBV7-7; possible D gene TRBD1, 5 bases. The V gene's germline CDR1 is SSHAT and CDR2 FNYEAQ (reference sequence). Between the trimmed V and J ends, which lost 5 bases and 4 bases, there was a span of 17 bases. This CDR3 spans 16 amino acids.

This chain joins TRBV5-1 and TRBJ2-5; TRBD1 or TRBD2 may be the D gene (5 bases each). With 1 base removed from V and 5 bases from J, the gap between germline ends came to 12 bases. Germline values: CDR1 SGHRS, CDR2 YFSETQ. This CDR3 spans 14 amino acids. The CDR3 loop is CASSLHGAGETQYF. The DNA of the CDR3 is TGCGCCAGCAGCTTGCACGGGGCTGGGGAGACCCAGTACTTC.

This clonotype was seen only a few times. The chain recombines TRBV29-1 with TRBJ1-1; D ambiguous. Trimming shortened V by 4 bases and J by 3 bases, and 9 bases separated the two germline ends. Germline CDR1 SQVTM, CDR2 ANQGSEA. The CDR3 covers 12 residues. The CDR3 here is CSVVGSDTEAFF. The DNA for the CDR3 is TGCAGCGTTGTTGGGTCGGACACTGAAGCTTTCTTT.

This clonotype was picked up a small number of times. V gene TRBV7-9 combines with J gene TRBJ2-5, with 13 positions matching TRBD2. V dropped 5 bases and J dropped 3; count of bases not matched to a gene: 3. Germline V gene lookup returns CDR1 SEHNR and CDR2 FQNEAQ (reference sequence). The CDR3 length is 15 residues. As DNA, the CDR3 is TGTGCCAGCAGCCCGGGGACTAGCGGGGAAGAGACCCAGTACTTC. It translates to CASSPGTSGEETQYF.

The gene calls are TRBV20-1 and TRBJ2-4; TRBD2 aligns across 7 bases. Looked up from germline, CDR1 is DFQATT and CDR2 is SNEGSKA (reference sequence). CDR3 length: 15 residues. V was pared by 0 bases and J by 14 bases, with 16 bases of the junction left unmatched. Written as DNA, the CDR3 is TGCAGTGCTAGAGATCCGGCTAGCGGCCCCTCTCTTAAGTACTTC. Its translation: CSARDPASGPSLKYF.

V gene TRBV4-3 combines with J gene TRBJ1-1, with 8 bases matching TRBD1. Germline CDR1 and CDR2: LGHNA and YSLEER. This CDR3 comprises 14 residues. V lost 1 base and J lost 4; bases outside the gene matches: 2. The CDR3 spells CASSQVTGGTEAFF. The CDR3 DNA reads TGCGCCAGCAGCCAAGTCACAGGGGGCACTGAAGCTTTCTTT.

This clonotype was counted between two and nine times. The chain links TRBV18 to TRBJ2-5; 8 bases map to TRBD2. The CDR3 extends over 14 amino acids. V shed 5 bases, J shed 2 bases, and the junction held 4 bases outside the gene matches. The germline CDR1 and CDR2 sequences are KGHSH and LQKENI. CDR3: CASSSLAVQETQYF. The CDR3 DNA reads TGTGCCAGCTCATCACTAGCGGTACAAGAGACCCAGTACTTC. Full variable domain (outside the CDR3, taken from reference TRBV18 and TRBJ2-5): NAGVMQNPRHLVRRRGQEARLRCSPMKGHSHVYWYRQLPEEGLKFMVYLQKENIIDESGMPKERFSAEFPKEGPSILRIQQVVRGDSAAYFCASSSLAVQETQYFGPGTRLLVL.

The rearrangement joins TRBV5-5 to TRBJ1-5; 7 nucleotides line up with TRBD1. CDR3 size: 15 residues. The germline CDR1 and CDR2 sequences are SGHKS and YYEKEE (reference sequence). J gave up 6 bases and V 2 bases, and 8 bases lay outside the gene matches. CDR3 amino acids: CASSFMTGLGQPQHF. In nucleotides, the CDR3 is TGTGCCAGCAGCTTTATGACAGGGTTGGGTCAGCCCCAGCATTTT. The whole variable domain, remainder taken from reference TRBV5-5 and TRBJ1-5, is DAGVTQSPTHLIKTRGQQVTLRCSPISGHKSVSWYQQVLGQGPQFIFQYYEKEERGRGNFPDRFSARQFPNYSSELNVNALLLGDSALYLCASSFMTGLGQPQHFGDGTRLSIL.

V usage is TRBV20-1 and J usage is TRBJ1-5; TRBD1 matches 9 bases. Looked up from germline, CDR1 is DFQATT and CDR2 is SNEGSKA (reference sequence). V lost 6 bases and J lost 3; bases outside the gene matches: 15. The CDR3 extends over 17 amino acids. CDR3 DNA sequence: TGCAGTGCCGCCGAAATTAAAAGGACAGGGGTCAATCAGCCCCAGCATTTT. Protein product: CSAAEIKRTGVNQPQHF.

This clonotype was seen a few times. The chain has TRBV25-1 and TRBJ2-7, with 7 bases aligning to TRBD1. Per germline, CDR1 MGHDK and CDR2 SYGVNS. The CDR3 covers 11 residues. Trimming removed 10 bases from V and 2 bases from J; junction bases left unmatched: 2. The CDR3 DNA is TGTGCCACCGGGACAGCCTACGAGCAGTACTTC. This codes for CATGTAYEQYF.

This clonotype occurred a few times. The chain links TRBV3-1 to TRBJ1-2, with 8 bases fitting TRBD1. The CDR3 totals 18 residues. V shed 5 bases, J shed 1 base, and the junction held 15 bases outside the gene matches. Germline assignment: CDR1 LGHDT and CDR2 YNNKEL (reference sequence). Here the CDR3 DNA reads TGTGCCAGCAGCTCTCGGACAGGGTGGCAATCTAGTAACTATGGCTACACCTTC. Protein product: CASSSRTGWQSSNYGYTF.

This clonotype occurred a few times. The chain carries TRBV4-2 and TRBJ2-2; TRBD1 might be the D (6 bases). The CDR3 covers 19 residues. Germline V lookup: CDR1 LGHNA, CDR2 YNFKEQ. The V end lost 2 bases, the J end lost 3 bases, and 22 bases lay between the germline ends. The CDR3 is CASSQPTLPGQVYTGELFF. CDR3 in DNA: TGTGCCAGCAGCCAACCCACCCTACCGGGACAAGTCTACACCGGGGAGCTGTTTTTT.

This clonotype showed up just a few times. The V gene is TRBV11-2, the J gene TRBJ2-2, with 15 bases identical to TRBD2. The CDR3 consists of 18 residues. CDR1 SGHAT and CDR2 FQNNGV come from the germline V gene. Unmatched junction bases numbered 10, after V lost 5 bases and J lost 6 bases. The CDR3 region is CASSPPLRTSGGAGELFF. CDR3 nucleotides: TGTGCCAGCAGCCCACCGCTGAGGACTAGCGGGGGGGCCGGGGAGCTGTTTTTT.

The sample holds a few counts of this clonotype. The chain carries TRBV6-2 or TRBV6-3 and TRBJ2-3; TRBD2 is a possible D gene (5 bases). This CDR3 comprises 12 residues. The germline gives CDR1 MNHEY, CDR2 SVGEGT. Trimming removed 6 bases at V and 12 bases at J, with 16 bases between. CDR3 loop: CASSSGIERQYF. CDR3 bases: TGTGCCAGCAGCTCCGGGATCGAAAGACAGTATTTT.

V and J are TRBV18 and TRBJ2-7; 8 bases map to TRBD2. V trimming: 10 bases; J trimming: 2 bases; junction bases outside the gene matches: 10. The CDR3 is 14 residues long. Per the germline V gene, CDR1 is KGHSH and CDR2 is LQKENI. CDR3 bases: TGTGCCACCCGGGGGGGGGCTTCCCCCTACGAGCAGTACTTC. Its translation is CATRGGASPYEQYF. The complete variable domain, with remaining parts taken from reference TRBV18 and TRBJ2-7, reads NAGVMQNPRHLVRRRGQEARLRCSPMKGHSHVYWYRQLPEEGLKFMVYLQKENIIDESGMPKERFSAEFPKEGPSILRIQQVVRGDSAAYFCATRGGASPYEQYFGPGTRLTVT.

This clonotype has just a few counts. The V call is TRBV20-1, the J call TRBJ1-1, with D perhaps TRBD1 (5 bases). Germline CDR1 DFQATT, CDR2 SNEGSKA (reference sequence). V shed 6 bases and J shed 1 base, with 12 bases lying between them. The CDR3 covers 13 residues. In DNA, the CDR3 is TGCAGTGCGGACGGGGGGAGGAACACTGAAGCTTTCTTT. It codes for CSADGGRNTEAFF.

The V and J genes are TRBV7-9 and TRBJ1-3; D is possibly TRBD1 (5 bases). This CDR3 contains 17 residues. Germline CDR1 and CDR2: SEHNR and FQNEAQ (reference sequence). V dropped 8 bases and J dropped 2 bases, with 22 bases sitting between them. The CDR3 bases are TGTGCCAGCTCCCTAGCCTGGGCCAGGGCGGCTGGAAACACCATATATTTT. Its translation is CASSLAWARAAGNTIYF.